What follows are 18 T cell receptor beta chains derived from one specimen sequenced in a study of cytomegalovirus exposure and HLA in healthy donors. The method was immunoSEQ multiplex PCR; TCRdb's version includes in-frame clones alone and lacks a portion of them. The sample has about 98,000 clones; roughly 84% are singletons. The sequencing sample was made of PBMCs. The source is a man between 18 and 35 years old in good health and CMV-seropositive.

The V gene is TRBV4-3, the J gene TRBJ1-1, with D unresolved. Trimming shortened V by 1 base and J by 0 bases, and 9 bases separated the two germline ends. Germline CDR1 LGHNA, CDR2 YSLEER. The CDR3 has 15 residues. This chain's CDR3 is CASSQVLGMNTEAFF. DNA for the CDR3: TGCGCCAGCAGCCAAGTTCTGGGCATGAACACTGAAGCTTTCTTT.

V is TRBV5-1 and J is TRBJ2-3; D not certain. Germline CDR1 SGHRS, CDR2 YFSETQ. The CDR3 contains 16 residues. Trimming took off 1 base at V and 0 bases at J, with 12 bases between the two ends. CDR3 nucleotides: TGCGCCAGCAGCTTGAGAGCGACCCCTAGCACAGATACGCAGTATTTT. Its translation: CASSLRATPSTDTQYF. Combining the CDR3 with reference TRBV5-1 and TRBJ2-3 gives the whole variable domain KAGVTQTPRYLIKTRGQQVTLSCSPISGHRSVSWYQQTPGQGLQFLFEYFSETQRNKGNFPGRFSGRQFSNSRSEMNVSTLELGDSALYLCASSLRATPSTDTQYFGPGTRLTVL.

The J gene is TRBJ2-7, the V gene TRBV5-1, with D perhaps matching TRBD1 (5 bases). V shed 0 bases and J shed 2 bases, with 9 bases lying between them. The CDR3 covers 14 residues. Germline lookup yields CDR1 SGHRS and CDR2 YFSETQ. CDR3 nucleotide sequence: TGCGCCAGCAGCTTGGGACAGATCCCCTACGAGCAGTACTTC. It is translated as CASSLGQIPYEQYF. Looking up the rest from reference TRBV5-1 and TRBJ2-7 gives the full variable domain: KAGVTQTPRYLIKTRGQQVTLSCSPISGHRSVSWYQQTPGQGLQFLFEYFSETQRNKGNFPGRFSGRQFSNSRSEMNVSTLELGDSALYLCASSLGQIPYEQYFGPGTRLTVT.

The chain uses TRBV19 and TRBJ2-7; 10 nucleotides agree with TRBD2. The CDR3 consists of 15 residues. Trimming at V came to 7 bases and at J to 4 bases, leaving 10 bases not matched to a gene. The germline V gene encodes CDR1 LNHDA and CDR2 SQIVND (reference sequence). The CDR3: CASTKGLAGEYEQYF. The CDR3, as DNA: TGTGCCAGTACCAAAGGTCTAGCGGGGGAGTACGAGCAGTACTTC.

The rearrangement joins TRBV4-1 to TRBJ2-5, with 9 bases that match TRBD2. The CDR3 contains 15 residues. The germline V gene has CDR1 MGHRA and CDR2 YSYEKL. Trimming took 1 base from V and 10 from J; bases not matched to a gene: 10. CDR3 residues: CASSQVSSGGPLQYF. The CDR3 nucleotides are TGCGCCAGCAGCCAAGTTTCGAGCGGGGGGCCGCTCCAGTACTTC.

This clone occurred once. The gene calls are TRBV5-1 and TRBJ2-1, with TRBD2 matching 12 bases. This CDR3 has 15 amino acids. The V gene end was trimmed by 4 bases and the J gene end by 4 bases; junction bases not matched to a gene: 3. CDR1 and CDR2 from the germline V gene are SGHRS and YFSETQ. The chain's CDR3 is CASSLGTSGYNEQFF. In DNA, the CDR3 is TGCGCCAGCAGCCTAGGGACTAGCGGGTACAATGAGCAGTTCTTC.

In the case of this clone: The junction shows a germline mismatch at one end, possibly a read error. This sequence joins TRBV9 and TRBJ2-7; D gene uncertain. Germline CDR1 SGDLS, CDR2 YYNGEE. CDR3 length: 14 residues. CDR3 coding DNA: TGTGCCAGCAGCGTAGCCGACAAGCCCTACGTGCAGTACTTC. It encodes CASSVADKPYVQYF.

This clone was detected a few times. The chain recombines TRBV11-3 with TRBJ1-1, with 7 bases identical to TRBD1. Germline loops: CDR1 SGHNT, CDR2 YENEEA. The CDR3 is 15 residues long. The V segment lost 5 bases and the J segment 0 bases; nucleotides outside the gene matches: 6. CDR3 sequence: CASSGGRGVNTEAFF. CDR3 in DNA: TGTGCCAGCAGCGGCGGCAGGGGGGTGAACACTGAAGCTTTCTTT.

CDR3 sequence: CASSPYTGSRDPQETQYF. The CDR3 coding sequence is TGCGCCAGCAGCCCCTACACAGGGAGCAGGGACCCCCAAGAGACCCAGTACTTC. This sequence joins TRBV5-1 and TRBJ2-5; D perhaps matches TRBD1 (6 bases). Germline CDR1 and CDR2: SGHRS and YFSETQ. V shed 4 bases and J shed 1 base, with 23 bases lying between them. The CDR3 length is 18 residues.

This clone was counted only a few times. The genes are TRBV6-1 and TRBJ2-1, with D possibly being TRBD2 (5 bases). The CDR3 consists of 15 residues. Trimming shortened V by 3 bases and J by 1 base, and 10 bases separated the two germline ends. Germline V lookup: CDR1 MNHNS, CDR2 SASEGT. CDR3 sequence: CASSDGEGSYNEQFF. CDR3 DNA: TGTGCCAGCAGTGATGGAGAGGGATCCTACAATGAGCAGTTCTTC.

The V call is TRBV9, the J call TRBJ2-3; TRBD2 aligns across 10 bases. This CDR3 comprises 17 residues. V shed 4 bases and J 0 bases; nucleotides not matched to a gene: 8. Germline CDR1 is SGDLS and CDR2 is YYNGEE. This CDR3 reads CASSPETSGTSTDTQYF. In DNA, the CDR3 is TGTGCCAGCAGCCCGGAAACTAGCGGGACTAGCACAGATACGCAGTATTTT.

The chain links TRBV9 to TRBJ2-3; D may be TRBD2 (5 bases). The germline V and J ends were trimmed by 2 bases and 3 bases, with 10 bases remaining between them. Germline CDR1 is SGDLS and CDR2 is YYNGEE. The CDR3 runs to 14 residues. The CDR3: CASSVGVATDTQYF. In DNA form, the CDR3 reads TGTGCCAGCAGCGTCGGGGTAGCAACAGATACGCAGTATTTT.

This clone appeared a single time. The chain has TRBV11-3 and TRBJ1-1, with no clear D. Trimming stripped 5 bases from V and 1 base from J, with 11 bases between. The CDR3 totals 14 residues. CDR1 is SGHNT, CDR2 YENEEA, per germline. CDR3 sequence (DNA): TGTGCCAGCAGCATGAACCGGGGGAACACTGAAGCTTTCTTT. Translation: CASSMNRGNTEAFF.

The rearrangement links TRBV7-6 to TRBJ2-3; TRBD2 agrees at 7 bases. The CDR3 has 15 amino acids. Germline V lookup: CDR1 SGHVS, CDR2 FNYEAQ. V lost 4 bases, J lost 4 bases, and 8 bases stayed unmatched. CDR3 sequence reads: CASSSLGGGPDTQYF. The CDR3 DNA follows: TGTGCCAGCAGCTCATTGGGCGGGGGTCCAGATACGCAGTATTTT.

This clone was seen ten or more times. The chain recombines TRBV4-3 with TRBJ2-7, with TRBD1 matching 11 bases. The CDR3 has 16 residues. Germline CDR1 LGHNA, CDR2 YSLEER. V was pared by 5 bases and J by 3 bases, with 9 bases of the junction left unmatched. The CDR3 nucleotides are TGCGCCAGCAGCAAAAGCGAAGGGACAGGGGGCTACGAGCAGTACTTC. Protein sequence: CASSKSEGTGGYEQYF.

This sequence joins TRBV5-4 and TRBJ2-1; no clear D. Deletions cut 4 bases from V and 4 bases from J, with 15 bases between. Per germline, CDR1 SGHNT and CDR2 YYREEE (reference sequence). The CDR3 runs to 15 residues. The CDR3 coding sequence is TGTGCCAGCAGCCTGGATGGCGGAACATACAATGAGCAGTTCTTC. Its translation is CASSLDGGTYNEQFF.

The gene calls are TRBV19 and TRBJ2-1; D is possibly TRBD2 (5 bases). CDR1 is LNHDA and CDR2 is SQIVND in the germline V gene (reference sequence). The V end was cut by 3 bases, the J end by 6 bases, with 12 bases between. The length of the CDR3 is 14 residues. The CDR3 DNA is TGTGCCAGTAGTATTATCGGCGGGTTCAATGAGCAGTTCTTC. This translates into CASSIIGGFNEQFF.

The chain carries TRBV7-9 and TRBJ2-7; D perhaps matches TRBD2 (5 bases). Trimming shortened V by 2 bases and J by 5 bases, and 22 bases separated the two germline ends. CDR1 and CDR2 (germline): SEHNR, FQNEAQ (reference sequence). The CDR3 totals 17 residues. In DNA, the CDR3 is TGTGCCAGCAGCTTATTGGGTAGCGCCCGAGCGGACGACGAGCAGTACTTC. Amino acids: CASSLLGSARADDEQYF.